These T cell receptor beta chains were read from a single sample in a study of shared clonotypes between healthy human individuals. Repertoires were generated with immunoSEQ multiplex PCR, while TCRdb's copy carries only in-frame clones and drops some. The sample yields 2 million to 3 million clones, roughly 93% seen once. Material for sequencing was naive CD4+ T cells from PBMCs. The receptor set was obtained from a man younger than 35 in good health. Some clones in this sample may be carry-over from other donors' samples. CDR3s leave out the opening cysteine and the closing phenylalanine or tryptophan.

>TRBV2|TRBJ1-5
ASSEQPDNSNQPQH
>TRBV7-9|TRBJ2-2
ASSVSSSGKNTGELF
>TRBV14|TRBJ2-1
ASSQQTSGASEQF
>TRBV5-1|TRBJ2-3
ASSLEKRVFDTQY
>TRBV19|TRBJ1-5
ASSIPFSQGNQPQH
>TRBV7-9|TRBJ1-1
ASSLETAGGTEAF
>TRBV5-1|TRBJ2-7
ASSRTGTGDYEQY
>TRBV5-5|TRBJ2-7
ASSRQGSYEQY
>TRBV7-2|TRBJ1-5
ASSFWHNQPQH
>TRBV5-1|TRBJ2-1
ASSLARGQGDGNEQF
>TRBV6-6|TRBJ2-7
ASSYDGRGNEQY
>TRBV30|NA
AWSGYYEQY
>TRBV6-1|TRBJ1-1
ASSSRDGRLTEAF
>TRBV28|TRBJ2-2
ASSPRDRTTGELF
>TRBV5-1|TRBJ1-1
ASSLALGGDTEAF
>TRBV5-1|TRBJ2-7
ASSSRDGQLRLD
>TRBV5-4|TRBJ1-1
ASSLRRGQNTEAF